What follows is one T cell receptor (beta chain) and its context. Antigen specificity is unknown. This CDR3 has 17 amino acids. V lost 4 bases to trimming and J lost 7 bases, with 24 bases between them. CDR1 and CDR2 from the germline V gene are SGHKS and YYEKEE (reference sequence). These data belong to a study of post-analysis software for immune sequencing data. Study results and caveats: Under the F measure, samples that were prepared in one batch clustered strongly together. Among multiple sclerosis patients, normalized Chao1 diversity was significantly below that of controls. Five TRBV segments, including TRBV5-6, TRBV5-1 and TRBV20-1, were more frequent in patients than controls.

Researchers reported that TCR beta cDNA libraries carried unique molecular identifiers. Out of 1 to 10 million T cells, some 480,000 cDNA molecules were generated. TCRdb re-derived calls from the PCR reads in MiXCR, one entry per CDR3 protein. The table has about 540,000 distinct CDR3 sequences, 30% to 40% seen once. The sample consisted of blood. The clonotype was recovered from a girl aged 2-17 years with multiple sclerosis. This sequence joins TRBV5-5 and TRBJ1-5; D is uncertain. CDR3 sequence: CASSPALHGGLDQPQHF. In nucleotides, the CDR3 is TGTGCCAGCAGCCCCGCACTCCACGGAGGGCTAGACCAGCCCCAGCATTTT. Supplemented by reference TRBV5-5 and TRBJ1-5, the full variable domain reads DAGVTQSPTHLIKTRGQQVTLRCSPISGHKSVSWYQQVLGQGPQFIFQYYEKEERGRGNFPDRFSARQFPNYSSELNVNALLLGDSALYLCASSPALHGGLDQPQHFGDGTRLSIL.